This T cell receptor beta chain is from a study of T cell responses to AZD1222 COVID-19 vaccine. Deletions cut 1 base from V and 1 base from J, with 8 bases between. Germline V CDR1 and CDR2: SQVTM, ANQGSEA. The CDR3 contains 13 residues. The repertoire was sequenced with immunoSEQ multiplex PCR; TCRdb's copy has only in-frame clones and lacks some. This sample yields roughly 100,000 clones, of which approximately 88% are seen a single time; 12% to 15% belongs to the top ten. The chain uses TRBV29-1 and TRBJ2-7; D remains ambiguous. The clonotype originates from an adult who received the AZD1222 COVID-19 vaccine. Source: peripheral blood, taken 28 days after the second AZD1222 dose. The CDR3 loop is CSVEATESYEQYF. The CDR3 DNA is TGCAGCGTTGAAGCTACAGAATCCTACGAGCAGTACTTC.